A single sample gave rise to the 15 T cell receptor beta chains below, sequenced in a study of control samples from healthy donors and cancer patients (dated by TCRdb to between 2020 and 2021). The library was built by means of the immunoSEQ multiplex PCR assay. TCRdb took over this immuneACCESS table, retaining in-frame rearrangements with V and J assigned. Such tables are incomplete; in checked studies, under half of the missing clones stem from an unresolved V gene, and the remainder is unexplained. For this sample there are about 120,000 clones; around nine tenths appear just once. The ten largest clones represent 5.5% of the sample. Sequencing used blood. Source of these receptors: a man aged 18 to 29 in good health.

The chain uses TRBV5-4 and TRBJ2-2; 14 bases are a match to TRBD2. The CDR3 is made up of 19 amino acids. The trim removed 0 bases at V and 0 bases at J, leaving 4 bases unmatched. Germline V gene data show CDR1 as SGHNT and CDR2 as YYREEE (reference sequence). CDR3 loop: CASSLGGLAGDSNTGELFF. Here the CDR3 DNA reads TGTGCCAGCAGCTTGGGGGGACTAGCGGGGGACTCGAACACCGGGGAGCTGTTTTTT.

The rearrangement joins TRBV28 to TRBJ1-5, with D unresolved. The CDR3 has 18 amino acids. Germline V gene lookup returns CDR1 MDHEN and CDR2 SYDVKM. Trimming removed 1 base from V and 2 bases from J, with 18 bases in between. The CDR3 DNA follows: TGTGCCAGCAGTTTATTTTTTTCGGAGCCGTCGGGCAATCAGCCCCAGCATTTT. Residues: CASSLFFSEPSGNQPQHF. The variable domain in full, with the rest retrieved from reference TRBV28 and TRBJ1-5, is DVKVTQSSRYLVKRTGEKVFLECVQDMDHENMFWYRQDPGLGLRLIYFSYDVKMKEKGDIPEGYSVSREKKERFSLILESASTNQTSMYLCASSLFFSEPSGNQPQHFGDGTRLSIL.

The CDR3 loop reads CASSLDPRGGIGETQYF. CDR3 sequence (DNA): TGCGCCAGCAGCTTGGATCCCCGGGGGGGCATTGGAGAGACCCAGTACTTC. This chain uses TRBV5-1 with TRBJ2-5; 8 nucleotides match TRBD2. The J segment lost 4 bases and the V segment lost 0 bases, leaving 11 bases of the junction unmatched. Germline V gives CDR1 SGHRS, CDR2 YFSETQ. This CDR3 contains 17 residues.

The rearrangement uses TRBV5-1 and TRBJ2-1; D might be TRBD1 (5 bases). The CDR3 is 16 residues long. V was cut by 4 bases and J by 4 bases, with 18 bases left in between. From germline, CDR1 is SGHRS and CDR2 YFSETQ. This chain's CDR3 is CASSVRQSRSYNEQFF. CDR3 in DNA: TGCGCCAGCAGCGTTCGACAGTCCAGATCTTACAATGAGCAGTTCTTC.

The chain carries TRBV5-6 and TRBJ1-6; 7 bases map to TRBD1. CDR3 size: 15 residues. With 4 bases clipped from V and 8 bases from J, the junction kept 9 bases outside the gene matches. CDR1 is SGHDT and CDR2 is YYEEEE in the germline V gene. The CDR3 region has the DNA TGTGCCAGCAGCCCGGTGGACAGGACGGATTCACCCCTCCACTTT. This sequence encodes CASSPVDRTDSPLHF. The whole variable domain, remainder taken from reference TRBV5-6 and TRBJ1-6, is DAGVTQSPTHLIKTRGQQVTLRCSPKSGHDTVSWYQQALGQGPQFIFQYYEEEERQRGNFPDRFSGHQFPNYSSELNVNALLLGDSALYLCASSPVDRTDSPLHFGNGTRLTVT.

This clone appeared once. The chain carries TRBV7-9 and TRBJ1-1, with D unresolved. Germline assignment: CDR1 SEHNR and CDR2 FQNEAQ (reference sequence). The V gene lost 5 bases and the J gene lost 5 bases, with 18 bases spanning the gap. The CDR3 is 15 amino acids. The CDR3 DNA is TGTGCCAGCAGCCAGTTGACGGGTTTAGGGACTGAAGCTTTCTTT. Translation: CASSQLTGLGTEAFF.

This chain joins TRBV12-3 or TRBV12-4 and TRBJ1-2, with D unresolved. V lost 5 bases to trimming and J lost 5 bases, with 12 bases between them. The length of the CDR3 is 13 residues. The CDR3 nucleotides read TGTGCCAGCAGTCCTGAGGCTACGTATGGCTACACCTTC. This sequence encodes CASSPEATYGYTF.

This rearrangement joins TRBV25-1 to TRBJ1-5, with 7 bases lining up with TRBD1. Germline V lookup: CDR1 MGHDK, CDR2 SYGVNS. There are 14 residues in the CDR3. Trimming removed 4 bases from V and 4 bases from J; junction bases left unmatched: 4. This CDR3 reads CASSVTGVNQPQHF. Here the CDR3 DNA reads TGTGCCAGCAGTGTTACAGGGGTTAATCAGCCCCAGCATTTT.

This chain joins TRBV7-2 and TRBJ2-7, with TRBD2 identical over 9 bases. The ends lost 5 bases at V and 3 bases at J; junction bases unmatched: 11. Germline assignment: CDR1 SGHTA and CDR2 FQGNSA. This CDR3 is built from 16 residues. CDR3 amino acids: CASSTRGSGGLYEQYF. The CDR3, as DNA: TGTGCCAGCAGCACCCGGGGTAGCGGGGGACTCTACGAGCAGTACTTC.

The V call is TRBV19, the J call TRBJ2-1; D may match TRBD1 or TRBD2 (7 bases each). The germline gives CDR1 LNHDA, CDR2 SQIVND (reference sequence). V lost 5 bases to trimming and J lost 7 bases, with 24 bases between them. This CDR3 is 17 amino acids long. CDR3: CASSLWTGGGSGNEQFF. As DNA, the CDR3 is TGTGCCAGTAGTCTATGGACAGGCGGGGGAAGTGGGAATGAGCAGTTCTTC. Supplemented by reference TRBV19 and TRBJ2-1, the full variable domain reads DGGITQSPKYLFRKEGQNVTLSCEQNLNHDAMYWYRQDPGQGLRLIYYSQIVNDFQKGDIAEGYSVSREKKESFPLTVTSAQKNPTAFYLCASSLWTGGGSGNEQFFGPGTRLTVL.

V and J are TRBV5-4 and TRBJ2-2; perhaps D is TRBD1 or TRBD2 (5 bases each). Germline-derived CDR1 and CDR2 are SGHNT and YYREEE (reference sequence). With 1 base removed from V and 5 bases from J, the gap between germline ends came to 12 bases. This CDR3 is built from 15 residues. In DNA, the CDR3 is TGTGCCAGCAGCTTGATGTTAGGGGAGACCGGGGAGCTGTTTTTT. Translated: CASSLMLGETGELFF.

This clone was counted a few times. V usage is TRBV4-2 and J usage is TRBJ2-1, with no clear D. Trimming shortened V by 0 bases and J by 3 bases, and 9 bases separated the two germline ends. Germline CDR1 LGHNA, CDR2 YNFKEQ. This CDR3 region has 15 residues. CDR3 nucleotide sequence: TGTGCCAGCAGCCAAGAACCTCAGTTCTACAATGAGCAGTTCTTC. Its translation is CASSQEPQFYNEQFF.

V and J are TRBV9 and TRBJ1-2; D is possibly TRBD1 (5 bases). V was clipped by 0 bases and J by 2 bases, with 11 bases between them. The CDR3 sequence is 15 residues long. Germline V CDR1 and CDR2: SGDLS, YYNGEE. The CDR3 DNA reads TGTGCCAGCAGCGTAGATGGGGCAGGGAACTATGGCTACACCTTC. Protein: CASSVDGAGNYGYTF.

The CDR3 spells CASSRPGQRNTEAFF. DNA for the CDR3: TGTGCCAGCAGCCGCCCGGGACAGCGGAACACTGAAGCTTTCTTT. This chain uses TRBV4-2 with TRBJ1-1, with 7 bases fitting TRBD1. Germline lookup yields CDR1 LGHNA and CDR2 YNFKEQ. Trimming removed 4 bases from V and 1 base from J; junction bases left unmatched: 6. CDR3 length: 15 residues.

The chain has TRBV28 and TRBJ2-6, with D uncertain. The germline V gene has CDR1 MDHEN and CDR2 SYDVKM. Deletions cut 1 base from V and 2 bases from J, with 9 bases between. The CDR3 length is 16 residues. The CDR3 sequence is CASSLFLGTGANVLTF. CDR3 bases: TGTGCCAGCAGTTTATTTCTAGGAACTGGGGCCAACGTCCTGACTTTC. Together with reference TRBV28 and TRBJ2-6, the CDR3 gives the full variable domain: DVKVTQSSRYLVKRTGEKVFLECVQDMDHENMFWYRQDPGLGLRLIYFSYDVKMKEKGDIPEGYSVSREKKERFSLILESASTNQTSMYLCASSLFLGTGANVLTFGAGSRLTVL.